This T cell receptor (beta chain) derives from a study of T cell changes during pregnancy in multiple sclerosis. With regard to this clone: Compared with germline, one end of the junction differs, possibly owing to a read error.

Assay: immunoSEQ multiplex PCR; the TCRdb copy retains only in-frame clones and omits some. Of about 76,000 clones listed, around 90% are singletons. CDR1 is SSHAT and CDR2 is FNYEAQ in the germline V gene (reference sequence). The CDR3 loop spans 14 amino acids. The chain joins TRBV7-7 to TRBJ1-4; D is perhaps TRBD1 (6 bases). Sequences were derived from peripheral blood, sampled in the first trimester of pregnancy. This sequence was found in a female donor in good health, enrolled as a control in a pregnancy study. CDR3 sequence (DNA): TGTGCTAGCAGCCCAGGTCAGGGGACTGAAAAACTGTTTTTT. This gives the protein CASSPGQGTEKLFF.